The 11 T cell receptor beta chains presented below share a single source sample, sequenced in a study of cytotoxic CD8 clonotypes in ibrutinib-treated CLL. Clones were sequenced by immunoSEQ multiplex PCR, and TCRdb holds only the in-frame ones, with some missing. Of 50,000 to 60,000 clones listed, roughly 80% were seen once; the top ten hold 20%. The sample here was PBMCs, taken after 24 months of ibrutinib treatment. The receptors come from a human donor with chronic lymphocytic leukemia.

This chain joins TRBV9 and TRBJ2-1; 8 positions agree with TRBD2. Germline trimming cut 0 bases from V and 9 bases from J; bases unmatched to any gene: 11. The CDR3 totals 16 residues. The germline CDR1 and CDR2 sequences are SGDLS and YYNGEE. This CDR3 reads CASSVGIAGNFREQFF. CDR3 sequence (DNA): TGTGCCAGCAGCGTAGGGATAGCGGGAAATTTTCGTGAGCAGTTCTTC.

The CDR3 region has the DNA TGCGCCAGCAGCCAAGGGGTCCAGGGCACAGATACGCAGTATTTT. It yields the protein CASSQGVQGTDTQYF. This chain joins TRBV4-3 and TRBJ2-3; D is ambiguous. Deletions cut 1 base from V and 1 base from J, with 9 bases between. Germline CDR1 and CDR2: LGHNA and YSLEER. This CDR3 spans 15 amino acids.

With respect to this clone: The sample has other DNA sequences that encode this CDR3 too. This chain joins TRBV2 and TRBJ2-3; 7 bases are a match to TRBD1. The CDR3 is 14 amino acids. The junction had 3 bases not matched to a gene; V was cut back by 4 bases and J by 2 bases. Looked up from germline, CDR1 is SNHLY and CDR2 is FYNNEI. CDR3 protein: CASSVQGTTDTQYF. As DNA, the CDR3 is TGTGCCAGCAGTGTACAGGGGACCACAGATACGCAGTATTTT. Complete variable domain (other parts from reference TRBV2 and TRBJ2-3): EPEVTQTPSHQVTQMGQEVILRCVPISNHLYFYWYRQILGQKVEFLVSFYNNEISEKSEIFDDQFSVERPDGSNFTLKIRSTKLEDSAMYFCASSVQGTTDTQYFGPGTRLTVL.

The V and J genes are TRBV28 and TRBJ1-1, with D tentatively TRBD1 (6 bases). CDR3 size: 12 residues. Germline values: CDR1 MDHEN, CDR2 SYDVKM. V dropped 5 bases and J dropped 11 bases, with 15 bases sitting between them. The CDR3 loop is CASSGNREGAFF. The CDR3, as DNA: TGTGCCAGCAGTGGAAACAGGGAAGGGGCTTTCTTT.

This clone appeared once. This chain uses TRBV4-3 with TRBJ1-2; 8 bases match TRBD1. The trim removed 2 bases at V and 6 bases at J, leaving 5 bases unmatched. The CDR3 consists of 14 residues. CDR1 and CDR2 from the germline V gene are LGHNA and YSLEER. The CDR3 sequence is CASSQRTGQDGYTF. The CDR3 DNA reads TGCGCCAGCAGCCAAAGGACAGGGCAGGATGGCTACACCTTC.

V and J are TRBV7-9 and TRBJ2-5; no definite D call. The CDR3 extends over 11 amino acids. Germline-derived CDR1 and CDR2 are SEHNR and FQNEAQ (reference sequence). V shed 4 bases and J shed 1 base, with 1 base lying between them. Written as DNA, the CDR3 is TGTGCCAGCAGCTCCCAAGAGACCCAGTACTTC. Amino acids: CASSSQETQYF.

The V and J genes are TRBV29-1 and TRBJ2-3; TRBD2 matches 10 bases. V was clipped by 8 bases and J by 5 bases; unmatched bases: 19. Germline CDR1 and CDR2: SQVTM and ANQGSEA. The CDR3 has 17 residues. The CDR3 sequence: CSTTWPSGGSRVDTQYF. Here the CDR3 DNA reads TGCAGCACCACATGGCCTAGCGGGGGCAGCAGAGTAGATACGCAGTATTTT.

The chain combines TRBV27 with TRBJ1-1, with TRBD1 matching 9 bases. Germline loops: CDR1 MNHEY, CDR2 SMNVEV (reference sequence). The ends lost 5 bases at V and 5 bases at J; junction bases unmatched: 9. The length of the CDR3 is 15 residues. The DNA of the CDR3 is TGTGCCAGCAGTATCACAGGGGGCCTTTGGACTGAAGCTTTCTTT. It codes for CASSITGGLWTEAFF.

The rearrangement links TRBV7-9 to TRBJ2-7; TRBD2 agrees at 10 bases. The CDR3 contains 14 residues. Germline values: CDR1 SEHNR, CDR2 FQNEAQ (reference sequence). J lost 1 base, V lost 5 bases, and 2 bases had no gene match. CDR3 nucleotides: TGTGCCAGCAGCACTAGCGGGACTTCCTACGAGCAGTACTTC. Residues: CASSTSGTSYEQYF.

This rearrangement joins TRBV18 to TRBJ1-1, with D tentatively TRBD1 (5 bases). The CDR3 length is 16 residues. The germline V gene encodes CDR1 KGHSH and CDR2 LQKENI. With 2 bases removed from V and 4 bases from J, the gap between germline ends came to 17 bases. The CDR3 DNA is TGTGCCAGCTCACCAGGGACCGCGGGGGGAGGCACTGAAGCTTTCTTT. The encoded protein is CASSPGTAGGGTEAFF.

The V call is TRBV5-8, the J call TRBJ2-3; D may be TRBD1 (6 bases). CDR3 length: 16 residues. V was cut by 0 bases and J by 4 bases, with 15 bases left in between. Germline CDR1 is SGHTS and CDR2 is YDEGEE. CDR3 bases: TGTGCCAGCAGCTTGGATACAGGGTCCGGTCCAGATACGCAGTATTTT. Its protein product is CASSLDTGSGPDTQYF.